These T cell receptor beta chains were read from a single sample in a study of shared clonotypes between healthy human individuals. Data came from immunoSEQ multiplex PCR; TCRdb stores just in-frame clones and leaves some out. The sample records 2 million or so clones, roughly 96% being singletons. The sample comprised naive CD4+ T cells sorted from blood. These receptors were obtained from a man aged 18 to 29 in good health. The CDR3 runs from the conserved cysteine through the conserved F or W. Fields, in order: D gene, V gene, clone size, J gene, CDR3 DNA, CDR3 protein. The D gene is left open where the match is weak. Clone sizes are given selectively: once, few, many, or a class where the clone is expanded.

d_call: -
v_call: TRBV6-5
clone_size: -
j_call: TRBJ2-5
cdr3_nt: TGTGCCAGCAGTAAGACTCGCCAAGAGACCCAGTACTTC
cdr3_aa: CASSKTRQETQYF

d_call: -
v_call: TRBV28
clone_size: few
j_call: TRBJ1-2
cdr3_nt: TGTGCCAGCAATGGGGGTCCCACGTCTACCTTC
cdr3_aa: CASNGGPTSTF

d_call: -
v_call: TRBV10-1
clone_size: -
j_call: TRBJ2-4
cdr3_nt: TGCGCCAGAAAGAAGACAGTCCTAGCCAAAAACATTCAGTACTTC
cdr3_aa: CARKKTVLAKNIQYF

d_call: -
v_call: TRBV11-3
clone_size: -
j_call: TRBJ2-2
cdr3_nt: TGTGCCAGCAGCTACCAGGGAGGCAGCACCGGGGAGCTGTTTTTT
cdr3_aa: CASSYQGGSTGELFF

d_call: -
v_call: TRBV19
clone_size: -
j_call: TRBJ2-5
cdr3_nt: TGTGCCAGTAGTATAGGTGGAGGCGATCAAGAGACCCAGTACTTC
cdr3_aa: CASSIGGGDQETQYF

d_call: TRBD2
v_call: TRBV5-4
clone_size: -
j_call: TRBJ2-7
cdr3_nt: TGTGCCAGCAGCCGCGGCGGGAGCTACGCGGGGCAGTACTTC
cdr3_aa: CASSRGGSYAGQYF

d_call: TRBD1
v_call: TRBV6-1
clone_size: -
j_call: TRBJ2-5
cdr3_nt: TGTGCCAGCACAGGACAGGGATGGGAGACCCAGTACTTC
cdr3_aa: CASTGQGWETQYF

d_call: -
v_call: TRBV5-6
clone_size: -
j_call: TRBJ2-2
cdr3_nt: TGTGCCAGCAGCTCCGTCGGGGAGCTGTTTTTT
cdr3_aa: CASSSVGELFF

d_call: TRBD2
v_call: TRBV29-1
clone_size: -
j_call: TRBJ2-3
cdr3_nt: TGCAGCGTTACGGAACTAGCGGGGTCCACAGATACGCAGTATTTT
cdr3_aa: CSVTELAGSTDTQYF

d_call: -
v_call: TRBV6-1
clone_size: -
j_call: TRBJ2-5
cdr3_nt: TGTGCCAGCACGAGTTCGGGGGCCGGGGAGACCCAGTACTTC
cdr3_aa: CASTSSGAGETQYF

d_call: -
v_call: TRBV2
clone_size: -
j_call: TRBJ2-3
cdr3_nt: TGTGCCAGCAGTGGGGGACGGATGCTTCCAGATACGCAGTATTTT
cdr3_aa: CASSGGRMLPDTQYF

d_call: -
v_call: TRBV5-1
clone_size: many
j_call: TRBJ1-2
cdr3_nt: TGCGCCAGCAGCCTGGACGTAAACTATGGCTACACCTTC
cdr3_aa: CASSLDVNYGYTF

d_call: TRBD2
v_call: TRBV11-2
clone_size: -
j_call: TRBJ2-1
cdr3_nt: TGTGCCAGCAGCTTAGCCCGACTAGCGGCAGACAACAATGAGCAGTTCTTC
cdr3_aa: CASSLARLAADNNEQFF

d_call: -
v_call: TRBV30
clone_size: -
j_call: TRBJ2-6
cdr3_nt: TGTGCCTGGACAGACGGGTTGTCAGGGGCCAACGTCCTGACTTTC
cdr3_aa: CAWTDGLSGANVLTF

d_call: -
v_call: TRBV10-2
clone_size: -
j_call: TRBJ1-5
cdr3_nt: TGCGCCAGCAGTGAGGGCGGGGGGCCTCAGCCCCAGCATTTT
cdr3_aa: CASSEGGGPQPQHF

d_call: -
v_call: TRBV18
clone_size: -
j_call: TRBJ1-4
cdr3_nt: TGTGCCAGCTCACCTGGGGCAGTAGACGAAAAACTGTTTTTT
cdr3_aa: CASSPGAVDEKLFF

d_call: -
v_call: TRBV9
clone_size: -
j_call: TRBJ1-3
cdr3_nt: TGTGCCAGCAGCGTAGAATACACTGGATTCACCATATATTTT
cdr3_aa: CASSVEYTGFTIYF

d_call: -
v_call: TRBV10-3
clone_size: -
j_call: TRBJ1-5
cdr3_nt: TGTGCCATCAGTGTGGGGGGAGGGGATCAGCCCCAGCATTTT
cdr3_aa: CAISVGGGDQPQHF

d_call: -
v_call: TRBV19
clone_size: -
j_call: TRBJ1-3
cdr3_nt: TGTGCCAGTAGTCCGGCCAGGGGCTCTGGAAACACCATATATTTT
cdr3_aa: CASSPARGSGNTIYF

d_call: -
v_call: TRBV9
clone_size: -
j_call: TRBJ1-4
cdr3_nt: TGTGCCAGCAGCGTAGCTACCGGGGGACTCGCTAATGAAAAACTGTTTTTT
cdr3_aa: CASSVATGGLANEKLFF